One sample yielded the 11 T cell receptor beta chains listed below, sequenced in a study of T cell responses to AZD1222 COVID-19 vaccine. Using immunoSEQ multiplex PCR, the repertoire was profiled, and TCRdb retains in-frame clones only, with some absent. The repertoire includes 150,000 or so clones, 87% of them detected once, and just over 9% sits in the top ten. This sample comprised peripheral blood, obtained 28 days after the second AZD1222 dose. These receptors were obtained from an adult who received the AZD1222 COVID-19 vaccine.

The chain links TRBV5-1 to TRBJ2-6, with 8 bases lining up with TRBD1. After removal of 8 bases from V and 0 bases from J, the junction contained 10 bases not matched to a gene. This CDR3 is built from 17 residues. Per germline, CDR1 SGHRS and CDR2 YFSETQ. The CDR3 protein is CASTSGTGFSGANVLTF. In nucleotides, the CDR3 is TGCGCCAGTACCTCCGGGACAGGTTTCTCTGGGGCCAACGTCCTGACTTTC.

About this clone: The junction and the germline gene differ at one end; a read error may be behind it. The chain recombines TRBV28 with TRBJ1-2; D is ambiguous. The CDR3 sequence is 13 residues long. The V gene's germline CDR1 is MDHEN and CDR2 SYDVKM. The CDR3 reads CASSPPVTNIPFF. The CDR3 DNA follows: TGTGCCAGCAGCCCCCCCGTCACTAATATACCCTTCTTC.

The chain recombines TRBV6-5 with TRBJ1-4; unclear D gene. Trimming removed 7 bases from V and 7 bases from J, with 16 bases in between. Germline values: CDR1 MNHEY, CDR2 SVGAGI. The CDR3 length is 14 residues. The CDR3 protein is CASTGTGMGEKLFF. CDR3 nucleotides: TGTGCCAGCACAGGCACCGGAATGGGTGAAAAACTGTTTTTT.

In its sample, this clone was seen a few times. The chain combines TRBV28 with TRBJ1-6; D is ambiguous. Germline V gene lookup returns CDR1 MDHEN and CDR2 SYDVKM. The V end was cut by 6 bases, the J end by 7 bases, with 16 bases between. The CDR3 extends over 15 amino acids. In DNA, the CDR3 is TGTGCCAGCAGACCGCAGAGTCTAGACAATTCACCCCTCCACTTT. Translating it yields CASRPQSLDNSPLHF.

The rearrangement links TRBV5-1 to TRBJ1-2; no clear D gene. Germline V gene data show CDR1 as SGHRS and CDR2 as YFSETQ. The germline V and J ends were trimmed by 0 bases and 4 bases, with 19 bases remaining between them. The length of the CDR3 is 17 residues. The CDR3 nucleotides are TGCGCCAGCAGCTTGGCCGGCAGCCCTTACTCCGTCTATGGCTACACCTTC. As protein: CASSLAGSPYSVYGYTF.

The CDR3 loop reads CASSSNTEAFF. For the CDR3, the DNA is TGTGCCAGCAGTTCGAACACTGAAGCTTTCTTT. This chain uses TRBV12-3 or TRBV12-4 with TRBJ1-1; D is ambiguous. The CDR3 loop spans 11 amino acids. Trimming removed 4 bases from V and 1 base from J, with 1 base in between.

The chain carries TRBV5-1 and TRBJ1-1, with D maybe TRBD1 (6 bases). V lost 1 base to trimming and J lost 5 bases, with 18 bases between them. The CDR3 covers 16 residues. CDR1 and CDR2 (germline): SGHRS, YFSETQ. CDR3 coding DNA: TGCGCCAGCAGCTTGCCCAAATCCGGGGGCAGTACTGAAGCTTTCTTT. It encodes CASSLPKSGGSTEAFF.

This chain links TRBV11-3 with TRBJ2-1; 10 bases are a match to TRBD2. With 2 bases clipped from V and 2 bases from J, the junction kept 3 bases outside the gene matches. The CDR3 consists of 16 residues. CDR1 is SGHNT, CDR2 YENEEA, per germline. CDR3 nucleotides: TGTGCCAGCAGCTTACAGAGCGGGAGGGCCTACAATGAGCAGTTCTTC. This encodes CASSLQSGRAYNEQFF.

The chain has TRBV9 and TRBJ2-2; possibly TRBD1 for D (6 bases). The V end was cut by 4 bases, the J end by 0 bases, with 10 bases between. The CDR3 is made up of 15 amino acids. CDR1 is SGDLS and CDR2 is YYNGEE in the germline V gene. CDR3 nucleotide sequence: TGTGCCAGCAGCCTCTGGACAGCGAACACCGGGGAGCTGTTTTTT. This codes for CASSLWTANTGELFF.

Here the CDR3 DNA reads TGCGCCAGCAGCCAAGATCAAATGGGGGATGAGCAGTTCTTC. Residues: CASSQDQMGDEQFF. The rearrangement joins TRBV4-3 to TRBJ2-1; D tentatively reads TRBD1 or TRBD2 (5 bases each). Germline V gene sequence: CDR1 LGHNA, CDR2 YSLEER. The CDR3 consists of 14 residues. V lost 0 bases, J lost 8 bases, and 11 bases lay in between.

This chain connects TRBV20-1 to TRBJ1-1; TRBD1 aligns across 7 bases. V lost 3 bases, J lost 5 bases, and 12 bases stayed unmatched. The CDR3 spans 15 residues. Germline assignment: CDR1 DFQATT and CDR2 SNEGSKA (reference sequence). The CDR3 protein is CSASSVSRGETEAFF. The CDR3 bases are TGCAGTGCTAGTTCTGTCAGCAGGGGGGAAACTGAAGCTTTCTTT.